One and the same sample provided the 18 T cell receptor beta chains below, sequenced in a study of cytomegalovirus exposure and HLA in healthy donors (dated by TCRdb to 2016 to 2017). The receptor library was made with the immunoSEQ multiplex PCR assay. A mixture of 60 forward primers for TCR Vbeta segments and 13 reverse primers for TCR Jbeta segments was used in the multiplex PCR. This immuneACCESS table, as held by TCRdb, lists in-frame sequences with V and J called but not all clones. Of the missing ones, under half trace to an unresolved V gene in checked studies; the others have no known cause. Across this sample there are about 180,000 clones, with about 80% seen only once. Of the sample, 1.5% to 1.9% is held by the ten largest clones. The sequencing sample was made of PBMCs. The source of these receptors is a man aged 40-55 years in good health and CMV-seronegative.

The gene calls are TRBV6-5 and TRBJ2-3; tentative D call: TRBD2 (5 bases). V was shortened by 5 bases and J by 4 bases, with 10 bases between the two germline ends. The CDR3 consists of 13 residues. Per germline, CDR1 MNHEY and CDR2 SVGAGI. CDR3 sequence reads: CASSVIGADTQYF. The DNA for the CDR3 is TGTGCCAGCAGTGTAATCGGGGCAGATACGCAGTATTTT.

Worth noting for this clone: One end of the junction is discordant with germline, which a read error may explain. The V gene is TRBV7-7, the J gene TRBJ2-5, with 8 bases matching TRBD2. CDR3 length equals 15 residues. The V gene's germline CDR1 is SSHAT and CDR2 FNYEAQ (reference sequence). CDR3 nucleotides: TGTGCTAGCAGCTTAGACCGGGGGGGCCGTGAGACCCAGTACTTC. As protein: CASSLDRGGRETQYF.

This clone showed up just once. The J gene is TRBJ1-5, the V gene TRBV18; D is uncertain. The CDR3 is made up of 17 amino acids. Germline CDR1 reads KGHSH; CDR2 reads LQKENI. The ends were cut back, 3 bases at V and 1 base at J, with 16 bases in the middle. CDR3 in amino acids: CASSPYFGGNSNQPQHF. DNA for the CDR3: TGTGCCAGCTCACCGTATTTCGGAGGGAACAGCAATCAGCCCCAGCATTTT.

This clone was seen a handful of times. The chain recombines TRBV19 with TRBJ2-1, with 14 bases aligning to TRBD2. The CDR3 is made up of 16 amino acids. The trim removed 4 bases at V and 7 bases at J, leaving 6 bases unmatched. Germline CDR1 LNHDA, CDR2 SQIVND (reference sequence). In DNA, the CDR3 is TGTGCCAGTAGTAGCCCGGGACTAGCGGGAGTAAATGAGCAGTTCTTC. Its translation is CASSSPGLAGVNEQFF.

The V gene is TRBV6-1, the J gene TRBJ1-1; the D is unclear. Germline-derived CDR1 and CDR2 are MNHNS and SASEGT. Between the trimmed V and J ends, which lost 8 bases and 4 bases, there was a span of 17 bases. The CDR3 loop spans 14 amino acids. CDR3 in DNA: TGTGCCAGCCGAGGTTCTGCCGCTGCCACTGAAGCTTTCTTT. Translated: CASRGSAAATEAFF.

This clone was detected once. This chain links TRBV28 with TRBJ2-4; weak D call: TRBD2 (5 bases). The CDR3 has 15 amino acids. CDR1 is MDHEN and CDR2 is SYDVKM in the germline V gene. Trimming cost V 3 bases and J 7 bases, with 16 bases left between them. The CDR3: CASSFVVAGKNIQYF. In DNA, the CDR3 is TGTGCCAGCAGTTTCGTGGTCGCGGGTAAGAACATTCAGTACTTC.

V is TRBV28 and J is TRBJ2-1, with 9 bases aligning to TRBD2. Trimming removed 10 bases from V and 8 bases from J; junction bases left unmatched: 18. CDR1 and CDR2 (germline): MDHEN, SYDVKM. This CDR3 is 16 amino acids long. The CDR3 DNA reads TGTGCCACGGGGAGGGGTAGCGGGGGTTCTCTGCATGAGCAGTTCTTC. Its protein is CATGRGSGGSLHEQFF.

This chain uses TRBV28 with TRBJ1-6; D unresolved. This CDR3 is 15 amino acids long. V was pared by 5 bases and J by 7 bases, with 15 bases between. From germline, CDR1 is MDHEN and CDR2 SYDVKM. CDR3 region: CASSPATDLNSPLHF. As DNA, the CDR3 is TGTGCCAGCAGTCCGGCGACGGACTTGAATTCACCCCTCCACTTT.

Only a few counts were recorded for this clone. The chain is built from TRBV10-3 and TRBJ2-3; D is possibly TRBD2 (6 bases). Germline V gene lookup returns CDR1 ENHRY and CDR2 SYGVKD. This CDR3 spans 16 amino acids. Trimming shortened V by 0 bases and J by 1 base, and 11 bases separated the two germline ends. CDR3 amino acids: CAISESGSSGTDTQYF. Here the CDR3 DNA reads TGTGCCATCAGTGAGTCCGGCTCTAGCGGCACAGATACGCAGTATTTT.

The chain combines TRBV19 with TRBJ2-3; D is possibly TRBD1 (5 bases). CDR3 length: 15 residues. Germline CDR1 and CDR2: LNHDA and SQIVND (reference sequence). Trimming stripped 5 bases from V and 2 bases from J, with 14 bases between. The CDR3 sequence: CASSSRQRVTDTQYF. CDR3 bases: TGTGCCAGTAGTTCCCGACAGCGCGTCACAGATACGCAGTATTTT. Full variable domain (remainder filled in from reference TRBV19 and TRBJ2-3): DGGITQSPKYLFRKEGQNVTLSCEQNLNHDAMYWYRQDPGQGLRLIYYSQIVNDFQKGDIAEGYSVSREKKESFPLTVTSAQKNPTAFYLCASSSRQRVTDTQYFGPGTRLTVL.

In this sample, this clone turned up a few times. J is TRBJ2-2 and V is TRBV27, with 7 bases matching TRBD1. Trimming took 6 bases from V and 4 from J; bases not matched to a gene: 5. CDR3 size: 14 residues. From germline, CDR1 is MNHEY and CDR2 SMNVEV (reference sequence). The CDR3 DNA follows: TGTGCCAGCAGAAGACAGGGAACCACCGGGGAGCTGTTTTTT. Its protein product is CASRRQGTTGELFF.

V usage is TRBV7-2 and J usage is TRBJ2-7; the D gene is possibly TRBD2 (6 bases). CDR1 is SGHTA, CDR2 FQGNSA, per germline. This CDR3 comprises 13 residues. The V end lost 1 base, the J end lost 3 bases, and 7 bases lay between the germline ends. In nucleotides, the CDR3 is TGTGCCAGCAGCTTAGGGAGGGTCTACGAGCAGTACTTC. Residues: CASSLGRVYEQYF.

The V and J genes are TRBV7-8 and TRBJ2-3; 8 bases are shared with TRBD1. The V segment lost 4 bases and the J segment 3 bases; nucleotides outside the gene matches: 6. Germline CDR1 and CDR2: SGHVS and FQNEAQ. CDR3 length equals 15 residues. The CDR3 protein is CASSSRTGRTDTQYF. The CDR3 nucleotides are TGTGCCAGCAGCTCAAGGACAGGGAGGACAGATACGCAGTATTTT.

This sequence joins TRBV13 and TRBJ2-1, with 7 bases that match TRBD1. Germline values: CDR1 PRHDT, CDR2 FYEKMQ (reference sequence). The CDR3 loop spans 19 amino acids. Germline trimming cut 3 bases from V and 0 bases from J; bases unmatched to any gene: 14. In nucleotides, the CDR3 is TGTGCCAGCAGCTTCCCCACAGGGGCCAAAATTAGCTCCTACAATGAGCAGTTCTTC. This encodes CASSFPTGAKISSYNEQFF.

The chain employs TRBV5-1 and TRBJ1-5; D uncertain. The CDR3 runs to 15 residues. CDR1 is SGHRS and CDR2 is YFSETQ in the germline V gene. Trimming shortened V by 4 bases and J by 1 base, and 12 bases separated the two germline ends. The CDR3 region has the DNA TGCGCCAGCAGCCTGGGCCCGGAGAGCAATCAGCCCCAGCATTTT. Translated: CASSLGPESNQPQHF. Full variable domain (outside the CDR3, taken from reference TRBV5-1 and TRBJ1-5): KAGVTQTPRYLIKTRGQQVTLSCSPISGHRSVSWYQQTPGQGLQFLFEYFSETQRNKGNFPGRFSGRQFSNSRSEMNVSTLELGDSALYLCASSLGPESNQPQHFGDGTRLSIL.

V gene TRBV7-2 combines with J gene TRBJ2-4; D is perhaps TRBD1 (5 bases). V was cut by 5 bases and J by 4 bases, with 21 bases left in between. Germline-derived CDR1 and CDR2 are SGHTA and FQGNSA. CDR3 length equals 17 residues. CDR3 DNA sequence: TGTGCCAGCAGCCCCGGCTGGTCGCAGGGCGGTAAAAACATTCAGTACTTC. Protein sequence: CASSPGWSQGGKNIQYF. The entire variable domain, with the rest obtained from reference TRBV7-2 and TRBJ2-4, is as follows: GAGVSQSPSNKVTEKGKDVELRCDPISGHTALYWYRQSLGQGLEFLIYFQGNSAPDKSGLPSDRFSAERTGGSVSTLTIQRTQQEDSAVYLCASSPGWSQGGKNIQYFGAGTRLSVL.

The V call is TRBV6-5, the J call TRBJ2-7; D is undetermined. The germline V and J ends were trimmed by 0 bases and 0 bases, with 12 bases remaining between them. CDR1 is MNHEY, CDR2 SVGAGI, per germline. The CDR3 sequence is 16 residues long. CDR3 amino acids: CASSYSPMESSYEQYF. The CDR3 DNA is TGTGCCAGCAGTTACTCCCCTATGGAGAGCTCCTACGAGCAGTACTTC.

The rearrangement uses TRBV4-3 and TRBJ2-2; D is uncertain. The CDR3 is 15 amino acids. The V gene's germline CDR1 is LGHNA and CDR2 YSLEER. V shed 0 bases and J shed 7 bases, with 12 bases lying between them. The CDR3 loop is CASSQEMTSHGELFF. The DNA for the CDR3 is TGCGCCAGCAGCCAAGAAATGACATCCCACGGGGAGCTGTTTTTT.